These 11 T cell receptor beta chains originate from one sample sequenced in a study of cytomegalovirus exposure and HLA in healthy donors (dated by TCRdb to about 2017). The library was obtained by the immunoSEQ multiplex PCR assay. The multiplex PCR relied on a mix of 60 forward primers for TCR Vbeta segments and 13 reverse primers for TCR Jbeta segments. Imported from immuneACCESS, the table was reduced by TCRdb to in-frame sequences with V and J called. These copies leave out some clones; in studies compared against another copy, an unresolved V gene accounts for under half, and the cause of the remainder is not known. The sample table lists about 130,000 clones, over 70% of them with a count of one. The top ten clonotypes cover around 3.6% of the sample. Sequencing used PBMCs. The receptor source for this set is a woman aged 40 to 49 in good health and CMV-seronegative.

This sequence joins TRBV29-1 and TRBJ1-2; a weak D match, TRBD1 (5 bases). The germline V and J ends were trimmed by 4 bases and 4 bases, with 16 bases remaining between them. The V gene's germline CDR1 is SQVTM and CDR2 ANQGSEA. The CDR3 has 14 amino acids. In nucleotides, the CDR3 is TGCAGCGTTGCCAGGCAGGGCAGTCTCTATGGCTACACCTTC. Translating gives CSVARQGSLYGYTF.

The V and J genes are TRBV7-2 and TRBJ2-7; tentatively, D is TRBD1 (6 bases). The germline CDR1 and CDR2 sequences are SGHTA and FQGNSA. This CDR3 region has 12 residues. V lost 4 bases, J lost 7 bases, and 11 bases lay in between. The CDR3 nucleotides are TGTGCCAGCAGCTACGACAGGAGGGAGCAGTACTTC. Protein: CASSYDRREQYF.

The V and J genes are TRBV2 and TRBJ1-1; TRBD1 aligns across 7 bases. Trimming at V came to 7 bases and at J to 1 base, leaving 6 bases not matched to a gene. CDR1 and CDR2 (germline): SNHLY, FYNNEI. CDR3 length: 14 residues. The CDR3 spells CASTVSGGNTEAFF. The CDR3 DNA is TGTGCCAGCACAGTTTCAGGGGGGAACACTGAAGCTTTCTTT.

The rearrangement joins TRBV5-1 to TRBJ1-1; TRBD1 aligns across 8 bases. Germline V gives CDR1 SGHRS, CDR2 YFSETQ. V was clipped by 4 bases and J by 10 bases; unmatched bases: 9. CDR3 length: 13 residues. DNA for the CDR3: TGCGCCAGCAGCACCAGGGACAGGAATCCAGCTTTCTTT. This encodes CASSTRDRNPAFF.

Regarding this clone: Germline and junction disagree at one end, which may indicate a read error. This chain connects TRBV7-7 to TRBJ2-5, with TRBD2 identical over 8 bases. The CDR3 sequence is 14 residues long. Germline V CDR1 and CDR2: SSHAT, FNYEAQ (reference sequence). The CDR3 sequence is CASSPGGQIETQYF. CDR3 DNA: TGTGCTAGCAGCCCGGGGGGGCAGATAGAGACCCAGTACTTC.

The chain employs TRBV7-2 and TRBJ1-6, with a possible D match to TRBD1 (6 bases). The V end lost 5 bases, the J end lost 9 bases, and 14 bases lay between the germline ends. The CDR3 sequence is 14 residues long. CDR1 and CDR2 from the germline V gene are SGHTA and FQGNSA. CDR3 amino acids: CASSTRTDSSPLHF. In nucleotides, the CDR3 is TGTGCCAGCAGCACTCGGACAGACAGTTCACCCCTCCACTTT.

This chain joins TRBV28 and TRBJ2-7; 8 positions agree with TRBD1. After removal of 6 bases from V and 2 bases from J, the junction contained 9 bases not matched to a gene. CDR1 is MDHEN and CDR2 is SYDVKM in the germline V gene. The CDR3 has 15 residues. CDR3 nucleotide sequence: TGTGCCAGCAGCGCCGGGGACAGGCACCCCTACGAGCAGTACTTC. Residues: CASSAGDRHPYEQYF. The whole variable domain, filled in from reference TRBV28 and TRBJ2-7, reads DVKVTQSSRYLVKRTGEKVFLECVQDMDHENMFWYRQDPGLGLRLIYFSYDVKMKEKGDIPEGYSVSREKKERFSLILESASTNQTSMYLCASSAGDRHPYEQYFGPGTRLTVT.

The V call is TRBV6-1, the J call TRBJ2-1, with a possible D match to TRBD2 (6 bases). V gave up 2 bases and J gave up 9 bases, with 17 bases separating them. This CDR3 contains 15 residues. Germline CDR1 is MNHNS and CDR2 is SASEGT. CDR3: CASSELEGLMSEQFF. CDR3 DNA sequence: TGTGCCAGCAGTGAACTGGAGGGATTAATGAGTGAGCAGTTCTTC.

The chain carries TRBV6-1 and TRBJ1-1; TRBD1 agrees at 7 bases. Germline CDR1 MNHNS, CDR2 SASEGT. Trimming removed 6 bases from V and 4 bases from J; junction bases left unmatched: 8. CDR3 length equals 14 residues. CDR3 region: CASRTQGFGTEAFF. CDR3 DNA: TGTGCCAGCAGAACACAGGGGTTTGGCACTGAAGCTTTCTTT.

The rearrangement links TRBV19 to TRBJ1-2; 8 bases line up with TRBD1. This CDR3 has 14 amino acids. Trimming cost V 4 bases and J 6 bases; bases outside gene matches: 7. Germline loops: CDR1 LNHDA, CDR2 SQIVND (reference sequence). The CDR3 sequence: CASSTGQGEDGYTF. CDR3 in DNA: TGTGCCAGTAGTACCGGACAGGGTGAGGATGGCTACACCTTC.

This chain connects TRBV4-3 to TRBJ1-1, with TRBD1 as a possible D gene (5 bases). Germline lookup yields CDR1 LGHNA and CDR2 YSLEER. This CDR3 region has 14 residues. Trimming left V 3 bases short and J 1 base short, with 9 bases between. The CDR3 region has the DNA TGCGCCAGCAGCCAGGGGGGTGGGAACACTGAAGCTTTCTTT. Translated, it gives CASSQGGGNTEAFF.